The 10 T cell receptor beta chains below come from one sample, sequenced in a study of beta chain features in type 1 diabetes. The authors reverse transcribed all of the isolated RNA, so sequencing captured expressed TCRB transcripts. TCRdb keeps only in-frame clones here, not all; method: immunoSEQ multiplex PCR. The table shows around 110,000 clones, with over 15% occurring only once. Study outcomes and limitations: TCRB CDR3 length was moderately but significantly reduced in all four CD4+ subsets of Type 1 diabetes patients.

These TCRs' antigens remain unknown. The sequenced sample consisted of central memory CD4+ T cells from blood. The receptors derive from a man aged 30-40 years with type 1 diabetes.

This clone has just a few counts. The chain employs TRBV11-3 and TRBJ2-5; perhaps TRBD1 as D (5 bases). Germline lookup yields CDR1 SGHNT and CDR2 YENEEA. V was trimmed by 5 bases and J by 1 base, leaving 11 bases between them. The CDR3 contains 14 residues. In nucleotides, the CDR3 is TGTGCCAGCAGCCTGTGGGGCCTCCAAGAGACCCAGTACTTC. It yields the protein CASSLWGLQETQYF. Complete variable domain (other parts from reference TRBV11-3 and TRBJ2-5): EAGVVQSPRYKIIEKKQPVAFWCNPISGHNTLYWYLQNLGQGPELLIRYENEEAVDDSQLPKDRFSAERLKGVDSTLKIQPAELGDSAVYLCASSLWGLQETQYFGPGTRLLVL.

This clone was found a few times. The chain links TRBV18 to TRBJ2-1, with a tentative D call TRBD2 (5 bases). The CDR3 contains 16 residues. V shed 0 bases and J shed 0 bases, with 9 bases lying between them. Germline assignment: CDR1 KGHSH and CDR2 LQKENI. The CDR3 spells CASSPPTGSSYNEQFF. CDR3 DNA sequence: TGTGCCAGCTCACCACCGACGGGGAGCTCCTACAATGAGCAGTTCTTC.

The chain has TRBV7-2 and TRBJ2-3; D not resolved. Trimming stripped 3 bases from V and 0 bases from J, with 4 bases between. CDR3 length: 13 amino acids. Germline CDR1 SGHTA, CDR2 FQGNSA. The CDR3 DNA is TGTGCCAGCAGCTTTGGCAGCACAGATACGCAGTATTTT. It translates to CASSFGSTDTQYF. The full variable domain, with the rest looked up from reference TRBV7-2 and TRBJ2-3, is GAGVSQSPSNKVTEKGKDVELRCDPISGHTALYWYRQSLGQGLEFLIYFQGNSAPDKSGLPSDRFSAERTGGSVSTLTIQRTQQEDSAVYLCASSFGSTDTQYFGPGTRLTVL.

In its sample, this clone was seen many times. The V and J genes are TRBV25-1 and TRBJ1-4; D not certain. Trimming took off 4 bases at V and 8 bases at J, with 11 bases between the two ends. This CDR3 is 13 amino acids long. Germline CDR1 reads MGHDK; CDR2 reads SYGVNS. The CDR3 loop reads CASSARLGEKLFF. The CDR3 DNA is TGTGCCAGCAGTGCTCGATTAGGGGAAAAACTGTTTTTT.

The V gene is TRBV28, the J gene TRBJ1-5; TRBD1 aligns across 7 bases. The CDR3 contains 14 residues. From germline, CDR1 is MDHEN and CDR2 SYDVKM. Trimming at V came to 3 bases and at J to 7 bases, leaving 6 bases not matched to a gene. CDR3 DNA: TGTGCCAGCAGTTTTAGCGACAGGGCCCAGCCCCAGCATTTT. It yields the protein CASSFSDRAQPQHF.

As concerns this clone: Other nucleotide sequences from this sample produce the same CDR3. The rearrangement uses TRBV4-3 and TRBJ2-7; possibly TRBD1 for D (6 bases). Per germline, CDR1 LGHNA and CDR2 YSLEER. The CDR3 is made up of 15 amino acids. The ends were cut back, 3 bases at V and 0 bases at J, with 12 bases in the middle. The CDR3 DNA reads TGCGCCAGCAGCCAGGGCAGGGGCAGCTCCTACGAGCAGTACTTC. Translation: CASSQGRGSSYEQYF.

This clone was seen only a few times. CDR3 sequence reads: CASSVGPGKDNSPLHF. The CDR3 DNA follows: TGTGCCAGCAGCGTAGGCCCAGGGAAGGATAATTCACCCCTCCACTTT. The rearrangement joins TRBV9 to TRBJ1-6, with D perhaps matching TRBD1 (5 bases). The CDR3 has 16 amino acids. The V gene lost 0 bases and the J gene lost 5 bases, with 12 bases spanning the gap. Germline CDR1 and CDR2: SGDLS and YYNGEE.

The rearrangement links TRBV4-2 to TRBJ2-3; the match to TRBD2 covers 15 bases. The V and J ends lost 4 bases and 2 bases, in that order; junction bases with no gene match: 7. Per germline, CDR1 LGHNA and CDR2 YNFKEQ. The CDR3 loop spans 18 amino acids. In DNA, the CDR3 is TGTGCCAGCAGCCCCTCAGGGACTAGCGGGGGGATCACAGATACGCAGTATTTT. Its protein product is CASSPSGTSGGITDTQYF.

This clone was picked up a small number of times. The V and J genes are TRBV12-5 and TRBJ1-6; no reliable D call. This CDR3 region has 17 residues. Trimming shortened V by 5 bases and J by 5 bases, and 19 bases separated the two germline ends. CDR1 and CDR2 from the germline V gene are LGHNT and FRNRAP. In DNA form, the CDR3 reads TGTGCTAGTGGTCCCGGTGGAGGGAACGATAATAATTCACCCCTCCACTTT. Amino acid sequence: CASGPGGGNDNNSPLHF.

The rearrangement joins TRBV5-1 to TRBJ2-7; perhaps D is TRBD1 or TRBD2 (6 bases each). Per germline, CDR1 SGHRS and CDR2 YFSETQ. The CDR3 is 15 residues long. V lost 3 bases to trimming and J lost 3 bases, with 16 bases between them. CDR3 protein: CASSSEFRGLYEQYF. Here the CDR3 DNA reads TGCGCCAGCAGCTCAGAATTCCGGGGGCTCTACGAGCAGTACTTC.